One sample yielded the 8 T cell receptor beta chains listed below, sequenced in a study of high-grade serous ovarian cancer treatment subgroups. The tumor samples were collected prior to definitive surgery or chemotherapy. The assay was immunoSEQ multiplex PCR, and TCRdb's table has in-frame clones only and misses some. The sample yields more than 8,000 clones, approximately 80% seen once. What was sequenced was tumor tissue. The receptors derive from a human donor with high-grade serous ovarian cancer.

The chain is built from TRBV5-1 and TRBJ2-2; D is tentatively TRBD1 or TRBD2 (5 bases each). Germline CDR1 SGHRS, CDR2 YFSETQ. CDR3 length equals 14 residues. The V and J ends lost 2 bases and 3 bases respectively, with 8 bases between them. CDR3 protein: CASSFGGDTGELFF. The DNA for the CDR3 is TGCGCCAGCAGCTTTGGGGGTGACACCGGGGAGCTGTTTTTT.

DNA of the CDR3: TGTGCCAGCAGCACACGGGGGACTTCCCACTACGAGCAGTACTTC. Its translation is CASSTRGTSHYEQYF. This chain connects TRBV7-2 to TRBJ2-7; D perhaps matches TRBD2 (6 bases). Trimming stripped 5 bases from V and 3 bases from J, with 17 bases between. Germline V gene lookup returns CDR1 SGHTA and CDR2 FQGNSA. The CDR3 totals 15 residues.

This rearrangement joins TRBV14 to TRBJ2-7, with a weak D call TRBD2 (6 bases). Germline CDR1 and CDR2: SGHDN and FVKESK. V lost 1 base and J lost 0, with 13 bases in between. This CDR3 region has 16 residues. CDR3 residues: CASSQGMREYSYEQYF. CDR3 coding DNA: TGTGCCAGCAGCCAAGGGATGCGGGAATACTCCTACGAGCAGTACTTC. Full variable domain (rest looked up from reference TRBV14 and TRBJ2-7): EAGVTQFPSHSVIEKGQTVTLRCDPISGHDNLYWYRRVMGKEIKFLLHFVKESKQDESGMPNNRFLAERTGGTYSTLKVQPAELEDSGVYFCASSQGMREYSYEQYFGPGTRLTVT.

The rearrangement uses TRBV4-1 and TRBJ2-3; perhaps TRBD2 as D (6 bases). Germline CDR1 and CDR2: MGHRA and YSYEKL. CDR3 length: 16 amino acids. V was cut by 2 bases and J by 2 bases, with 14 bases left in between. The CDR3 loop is CASSQFSRGDTDTQYF. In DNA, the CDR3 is TGCGCCAGCAGCCAATTCTCGCGGGGAGACACAGATACGCAGTATTTT.

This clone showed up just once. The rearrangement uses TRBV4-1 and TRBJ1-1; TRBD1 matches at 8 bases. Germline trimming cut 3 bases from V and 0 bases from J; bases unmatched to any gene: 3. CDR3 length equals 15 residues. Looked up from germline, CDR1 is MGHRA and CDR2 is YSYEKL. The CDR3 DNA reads TGCGCCAGCAGCCATAACAGGGGGATGAACACTGAAGCTTTCTTT. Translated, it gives CASSHNRGMNTEAFF.

The CDR3 loop reads CASGGTTRTDTQYF. CDR3 bases: TGTGCCAGCGGGGGAACTACTCGCACAGATACGCAGTATTTT. This rearrangement joins TRBV2 to TRBJ2-3; TRBD1 or TRBD2 may be the D gene (5 bases each). Germline loops: CDR1 SNHLY, CDR2 FYNNEI. CDR3 length: 14 residues. The germline V and J ends were trimmed by 8 bases and 1 base, with 13 bases remaining between them.

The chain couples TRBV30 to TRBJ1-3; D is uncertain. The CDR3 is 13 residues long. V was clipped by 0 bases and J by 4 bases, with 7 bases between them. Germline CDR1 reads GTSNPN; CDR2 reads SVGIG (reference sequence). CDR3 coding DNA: TGTGCCTGGAGTGTGGGCGTGGGAAACACCATATATTTT. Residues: CAWSVGVGNTIYF. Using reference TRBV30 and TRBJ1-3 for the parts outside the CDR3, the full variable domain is SQTIHQWPATLVQPVGSPLSLECTVEGTSNPNLYWYRQAAGRGLQLLFYSVGIGQISSEVPQNLSASRPQDRQFILSSKKLLLSDSGFYLCAWSVGVGNTIYFGEGSWLTVV.

The CDR3 nucleotides are TGTGCCAGCAGTCTGTTTCGGACAGGGTTCCACGAGCAGTACTTC. Its translation is CASSLFRTGFHEQYF. The V gene is TRBV5-5, the J gene TRBJ2-7; 8 bases are a match to TRBD1. Trimming removed 5 bases from V and 5 bases from J; junction bases left unmatched: 12. The CDR3 loop spans 15 amino acids. Germline V gene lookup returns CDR1 SGHKS and CDR2 YYEKEE (reference sequence).